Presented here are 7 T cell receptor beta chains from one specimen sequenced in a study of blood T cell repertoires in COVID-19 (dated by TCRdb to the early 2020s). Libraries were built with the immunoSEQ multiplex PCR assay. Here the immuneACCESS table is served through TCRdb, limited to in-frame sequences with V and J called. Missing clones are a known gap in these copies; in checked studies unresolved V genes cover under half, and the rest lacks a known reason. The sample table holds 88,000 or so clones, of which approximately 86% were seen once. The ten largest clones represent 7% to 7.5% of the sample. Material: peripheral blood. Receptors were obtained from a man between 60 and 75 years old with acute or convalescent COVID-19.

This sequence joins TRBV19 and TRBJ2-3; 8 bases are shared with TRBD2. The CDR3 extends over 16 amino acids. Germline CDR1 LNHDA, CDR2 SQIVND (reference sequence). The J segment lost 0 bases and the V segment lost 2 bases, leaving 4 bases of the junction unmatched. Here the CDR3 DNA reads TGTGCCAGTAGTATAAGACTAGCGTCTAGCACAGATACGCAGTATTTT. Amino acids: CASSIRLASSTDTQYF.

The chain links TRBV11-2 to TRBJ2-1; D might be TRBD1 (5 bases). The V end was cut by 2 bases, the J end by 7 bases, with 18 bases between. The germline CDR1 and CDR2 sequences are SGHAT and FQNNGV. This CDR3 spans 16 amino acids. The CDR3 spells CASSLRVQGKMNEQFF. In DNA, the CDR3 is TGTGCCAGCAGCTTAAGGGTCCAGGGCAAGATGAATGAGCAGTTCTTC.

The chain joins TRBV7-9 to TRBJ1-1; D possibly corresponds to TRBD1 (5 bases). CDR3 length equals 17 residues. The V and J ends lost 1 base and 0 bases respectively, with 15 bases between them. The germline V gene has CDR1 SEHNR and CDR2 FQNEAQ (reference sequence). The CDR3: CASSLGWGGYMNTEAFF. CDR3 sequence (DNA): TGTGCCAGCAGCTTAGGTTGGGGCGGTTACATGAACACTGAAGCTTTCTTT.

This chain joins TRBV7-9 and TRBJ1-4; the D gene is possibly TRBD1 (5 bases). The length of the CDR3 is 18 residues. V lost 6 bases and J lost 6, with 26 bases in between. The germline V gene has CDR1 SEHNR and CDR2 FQNEAQ (reference sequence). The CDR3 sequence is CASSLSGGVGGQYEKLFF. In DNA form, the CDR3 reads TGTGCCAGCAGTCTATCCGGGGGGGTCGGAGGTCAATATGAAAAACTGTTTTTT.

The rearrangement uses TRBV10-3 and TRBJ1-2; 8 bases agree with TRBD1. CDR3 length: 13 amino acids. Germline trimming cut 6 bases from V and 7 bases from J; bases unmatched to any gene: 7. Germline-derived CDR1 and CDR2 are ENHRY and SYGVKD. DNA for the CDR3: TGTGCCATCAGGGCGACAGGGGACGCTGGCTACACCTTC. It encodes CAIRATGDAGYTF.

The chain carries TRBV5-4 and TRBJ2-2; 8 bases align to TRBD1. The V and J ends lost 4 bases and 7 bases, in that order; junction bases with no gene match: 12. The germline V gene encodes CDR1 SGHNT and CDR2 YYREEE (reference sequence). The CDR3 is 16 residues long. The CDR3 protein is CASSPGSRGQGGELFF. DNA of the CDR3: TGTGCCAGCAGCCCAGGAAGCAGGGGGCAGGGCGGGGAGCTGTTTTTT.

The V call is TRBV19, the J call TRBJ1-5; D is possibly TRBD1 (6 bases). Trimming cost V 9 bases and J 8 bases, with 23 bases left between them. The germline V gene has CDR1 LNHDA and CDR2 SQIVND (reference sequence). This CDR3 has 15 amino acids. The CDR3 DNA is TGTGCCAGCTGGGCTACAGGGTCCCTACGGGAGCCCCAGCATTTT. Protein sequence: CASWATGSLREPQHF.